The present T cell receptor (beta chain) was sequenced within a study of CD8+ T cells in alopecia areata. Across the study: Among treated patients, oral tofacitinib was administered at 5 to 10 mg twice daily. Tofacitinib exposure lasted 6 to 18 months, followed by 6 months off drug.

As to this clone: Its specificity is not known.

General study points: Scalp specimens additionally yield sequences from normal skin's resident alphabeta T cells.

cDNA reverse transcribed from extracted RNA served as the sequencing template. The data were produced by immunoSEQ multiplex PCR, yet TCRdb's version contains in-frame clones alone and is incomplete. Of fewer than 200,000 clones detected, around 64% appear once; the ten largest clones hold roughly 10%. The CDR3 sequence is 14 residues long. Looked up from germline, CDR1 is LNHDA and CDR2 is SQIVND (reference sequence). V lost 9 bases to trimming and J lost 7 bases; unmatched junction nucleotides: 9. The sequence came from a human donor with alopecia areata. The chain has TRBV19 and TRBJ1-6, with TRBD1 identical over 7 bases. Sequencing was performed on CD8+ T cells sorted from blood, taken at week 0. The CDR3 region is CASPRDSPNSPLHF. DNA for the CDR3: TGTGCCAGCCCCAGGGACAGTCCAAATTCACCCCTCCACTTT.